Below are 20 T cell receptor beta chains sequenced from a single sample in a study of blood T cell dynamics during melanoma immunotherapy. Noted time point: pre-treatment baseline. Method: immunoSEQ multiplex PCR; TCRdb's copy keeps in-frame clones and lacks some. The sample holds some 13,000 clones, about 92% seen once. The sample in question was effector memory CD8+ T cells from blood, obtained from a patient treated with checkpoint blockade. The receptors come from a human donor with melanoma.

Only one count was recorded for this clone. The chain employs TRBV27 and TRBJ2-2; D remains ambiguous. V gave up 1 base and J gave up 4 bases, with 16 bases separating them. Germline V gene lookup returns CDR1 MNHEY and CDR2 SMNVEV (reference sequence). The CDR3 sequence is 17 residues long. This chain's CDR3 is CASSLFANTRVTGELFF. CDR3 DNA sequence: TGTGCCAGCAGTTTATTCGCGAACACCCGGGTCACCGGGGAGCTGTTTTTT.

This sequence joins TRBV5-4 and TRBJ1-2; D remains ambiguous. Trimming pared 0 bases from V and 5 bases from J, leaving 5 bases between. CDR1 is SGHNT and CDR2 is YYREEE in the germline V gene (reference sequence). This CDR3 is built from 12 residues. The CDR3 DNA is TGTGCCAGCAGCTTGGACAGTTATGGCTACACCTTC. The encoded protein is CASSLDSYGYTF.

This clone was observed a single time. This rearrangement joins TRBV2 to TRBJ2-2; 9 bases are a match to TRBD2. The CDR3 is made up of 12 amino acids. Germline CDR1 is SNHLY and CDR2 is FYNNEI. Germline trimming cut 10 bases from V and 6 bases from J; bases unmatched to any gene: 3. CDR3 residues: CATRLAAGELFF. The CDR3 nucleotides are TGTGCCACGAGACTAGCGGCCGGGGAGCTGTTTTTT.

The chain recombines TRBV27 with TRBJ2-2; 7 bases are a match to TRBD1. Germline trimming cut 3 bases from V and 8 bases from J; bases unmatched to any gene: 0. There are 12 residues in the CDR3. The germline CDR1 and CDR2 sequences are MNHEY and SMNVEV (reference sequence). As DNA, the CDR3 is TGTGCCAGCAGTTTCAGGGGGGGGGAGCTGTTTTTT. This sequence encodes CASSFRGGELFF.

The chain links TRBV7-2 to TRBJ1-1; D not certain. This CDR3 has 13 amino acids. Germline CDR1 SGHTA, CDR2 FQGNSA. The V and J ends lost 0 bases and 7 bases respectively, with 9 bases between them. The CDR3 DNA sequence: TGTGCCAGCAGCTTAGCCAGCACCCGTGAAGCTTTCTTT. It is translated as CASSLASTREAFF.

The rearrangement uses TRBV28 and TRBJ1-6; possibly TRBD1 for D (5 bases). With 3 bases removed from V and 4 bases from J, the gap between germline ends came to 10 bases. CDR3 size: 15 residues. CDR1 is MDHEN and CDR2 is SYDVKM in the germline V gene. The CDR3 DNA reads as TGTGCCAGCAGTTTGCTGGGACGGTATAATTCACCCCTCCACTTT. Translated, it gives CASSLLGRYNSPLHF.

This rearrangement joins TRBV13 to TRBJ1-4; 9 nucleotides line up with TRBD1. The V gene end was trimmed by 0 bases and the J gene end by 7 bases; junction bases not matched to a gene: 9. The germline gives CDR1 PRHDT, CDR2 FYEKMQ (reference sequence). The CDR3 loop spans 17 amino acids. The CDR3 protein is CASSLGFQDRGPEKLFF. The CDR3 DNA reads as TGTGCCAGCAGCTTAGGATTTCAGGACAGGGGTCCTGAAAAACTGTTTTTT. Full variable domain (remainder filled in from reference TRBV13 and TRBJ1-4): AAGVIQSPRHLIKEKRETATLKCYPIPRHDTVYWYQQGPGQDPQFLISFYEKMQSDKGSIPDRFSAQQFSDYHSELNMSSLELGDSALYFCASSLGFQDRGPEKLFFGSGTQLSVL.

The chain combines TRBV7-9 with TRBJ2-7; no clear D gene. The ends were cut back, 5 bases at V and 5 bases at J, with 16 bases in the middle. Germline V gene lookup returns CDR1 SEHNR and CDR2 FQNEAQ (reference sequence). The CDR3 runs to 14 residues. The CDR3 region is CASSPSLPVNEQYF. The CDR3 DNA is TGTGCCAGCAGCCCATCCCTCCCGGTTAACGAGCAGTACTTC.

The chain carries TRBV28 and TRBJ2-3; D is perhaps TRBD1 (6 bases). CDR1 is MDHEN, CDR2 SYDVKM, per germline. This CDR3 has 14 amino acids. Between the trimmed V and J ends, which lost 5 bases and 6 bases, there was a span of 15 bases. The CDR3 region is CASSGQSQKDTQYF. CDR3 bases: TGTGCCAGCAGTGGACAGTCCCAGAAGGATACGCAGTATTTT.

This rearrangement joins TRBV5-1 to TRBJ1-2, with D possibly being TRBD1 (6 bases). The CDR3 is 15 amino acids. Looked up from germline, CDR1 is SGHRS and CDR2 is YFSETQ. V dropped 5 bases and J dropped 2 bases, with 16 bases sitting between them. CDR3: CASRDPGTPNYGYTF. The CDR3 DNA is TGCGCCAGCAGGGATCCCGGGACACCCAACTATGGCTACACCTTC. Supplemented by reference TRBV5-1 and TRBJ1-2, the full variable domain reads KAGVTQTPRYLIKTRGQQVTLSCSPISGHRSVSWYQQTPGQGLQFLFEYFSETQRNKGNFPGRFSGRQFSNSRSEMNVSTLELGDSALYLCASRDPGTPNYGYTFGSGTRLTVV.

The chain joins TRBV7-8 to TRBJ1-4; no firm D call. The CDR3 totals 19 residues. Trimming removed 3 bases at V and 0 bases at J, with 20 bases between. Germline V gene lookup returns CDR1 SGHVS and CDR2 FQNEAQ. The chain's CDR3 is CASSFIPLTPTATNEKLFF. DNA for the CDR3: TGTGCCAGCAGCTTTATTCCCTTGACACCCACTGCAACTAATGAAAAACTGTTTTTT.

This chain links TRBV19 with TRBJ1-4; D may be TRBD1 (5 bases). CDR3 length equals 15 residues. The germline V gene encodes CDR1 LNHDA and CDR2 SQIVND (reference sequence). V gave up 3 bases and J gave up 8 bases, with 16 bases separating them. The CDR3, as DNA: TGTGCCAGTAGTATCTTGGGGACTCGTAGCGAAAAACTGTTTTTT. Protein product: CASSILGTRSEKLFF.

V is TRBV7-2 and J is TRBJ2-7, with D possibly matching TRBD2 (6 bases). V was pared by 5 bases and J by 3 bases, with 11 bases between. Per germline, CDR1 SGHTA and CDR2 FQGNSA. This CDR3 is 13 amino acids long. The CDR3 reads CASSAWDFYEQYF. The CDR3 DNA sequence: TGTGCCAGCAGCGCCTGGGACTTCTACGAGCAGTACTTC.

This clone was recorded only once. The chain employs TRBV29-1 and TRBJ2-1; TRBD2 aligns across 8 bases. With 7 bases clipped from V and 9 bases from J, the junction kept 14 bases outside the gene matches. This CDR3 has 14 residues. Germline V CDR1 and CDR2: SQVTM, ANQGSEA. CDR3 coding DNA: TGCAGCGACGCAATAGCGGGACCGGGGGGTGAGCAGTTCTTC. It encodes CSDAIAGPGGEQFF.

The chain links TRBV4-1 to TRBJ2-7, with 8 positions matching TRBD2. CDR3 length: 17 residues. The V gene's germline CDR1 is MGHRA and CDR2 YSYEKL. After removal of 1 base from V and 4 bases from J, the junction contained 12 bases not matched to a gene. The chain's CDR3 is CASSQAQSGGPRYEQYF. The CDR3 DNA sequence: TGCGCCAGCAGCCAAGCACAATCGGGAGGGCCGAGGTACGAGCAGTACTTC.

The chain employs TRBV7-6 and TRBJ1-1; D not certain. CDR1 is SGHVS, CDR2 FNYEAQ, per germline. Trimming took 0 bases from V and 5 from J, leaving 10 bases between them. This CDR3 comprises 14 residues. CDR3 DNA: TGTGCCAGCAGCTTAGCGCTTACAACTACTGAAGCTTTCTTT. It translates to CASSLALTTTEAFF.

The gene calls are TRBV7-6 and TRBJ2-1, with 12 bases that match TRBD2. J lost 6 bases, V lost 5 bases, and 20 bases had no gene match. This CDR3 comprises 20 residues. CDR1 and CDR2 from the germline V gene are SGHVS and FNYEAQ. CDR3 coding DNA: TGTGCCAGCAGCCCGACCAAAGGTCGGCTAGCGGGAGGGCAAGGCAATGAGCAGTTCTTC. It codes for CASSPTKGRLAGGQGNEQFF.

This clone was counted a few times. The J gene is TRBJ2-7, the V gene TRBV2; no reliable D call. The germline V and J ends were trimmed by 6 bases and 3 bases, with 9 bases remaining between them. CDR1 SNHLY and CDR2 FYNNEI come from the germline V gene. This CDR3 is built from 12 residues. The CDR3 coding sequence is TGTGCCAGCAGGCACATTCACTACGAGCAGTACTTC. Amino acids: CASRHIHYEQYF. The full variable domain, its missing parts supplied by reference TRBV2 and TRBJ2-7, is EPEVTQTPSHQVTQMGQEVILRCVPISNHLYFYWYRQILGQKVEFLVSFYNNEISEKSEIFDDQFSVERPDGSNFTLKIRSTKLEDSAMYFCASRHIHYEQYFGPGTRLTVT.

The V and J genes are TRBV6-1 and TRBJ2-3; 13 nucleotides line up with TRBD2. There are 19 residues in the CDR3. The junction had 7 bases not matched to a gene; V was cut back by 1 base and J by 0 bases. Germline loops: CDR1 MNHNS, CDR2 SASEGT. The CDR3 region has the DNA TGTGCCAGCAGTGAAGGCCCTGGGACTAGCGGGACTAGCACAGATACGCAGTATTTT. The encoded protein is CASSEGPGTSGTSTDTQYF.

The chain couples TRBV27 to TRBJ2-7; D may be TRBD2 (7 bases). The CDR3 is made up of 14 amino acids. The germline V and J ends were trimmed by 2 bases and 3 bases, with 11 bases remaining between them. Germline CDR1 MNHEY, CDR2 SMNVEV (reference sequence). CDR3 in DNA: TGTGCCAGCAGTTTACGGGGGGCGGGCTACGAGCAGTACTTC. It translates to CASSLRGAGYEQYF.